The text below deals with one T cell receptor beta chain. Its antigen remains undetermined. Per-base quality was not reported, and no clone a single base away is much larger than it. This sample is drawn from a study of blood T cell repertoires in COVID-19 (TCRdb year 2020). General notes on the study: The collaborator samples originated in the United States, Italy and Spain and spanned the acute and convalescent phases of COVID-19. The material from the prospective study consisted of cDNA or gDNA derived from T cells, B-cell-depleted T cells, or PBMCs. Deeply sampled blood TCRbeta repertoires from subjects exposed to, actively infected with, or recovered from COVID-19 were included in the dataset. The repertoires were released in a freely available public database intended as a resource for research on the immune response to SARS-CoV-2. The samples were drawn from two sources: the first 160 participants of the ongoing ImmuneRACE study, and over 950 subjects contributed by 6 global collaborators. A de-identified subject ID, COVID-19 status, age in years and sex were almost always included in the sample metadata. Where HLA class I and class II types were available, the types were taken from metadata supplied by the sample provider, not from assay-based typing.

Collaborating institutions collected whole blood in K2EDTA tubes following their own protocols. For TCRbeta analysis, collaborators shipped samples in one of three forms: frozen whole blood, isolated PBMCs, or DNA extracted from either of those sample types. TCRbeta CDR3 regions were amplified from genomic DNA using the immunoSEQ Assay, a bias-controlled multiplex PCR. The original pipeline was this. The number of nucleated cells in each sample was estimated by amplification of reference gene primers within the assay. To quantify the absolute abundance of each unique TCRbeta CDR3 rearrangement, sequence reads were collapsed and filtered. For each sample, productive Simpson clonality was calculated by taking the square root of Simpson's diversity index across productive rearrangements. This immuneACCESS table, as held by TCRdb, lists in-frame sequences with V and J called but not all clones. Of the missing ones, under half trace to an unresolved V gene in checked studies; the others have no known cause. V and J calls and clone size are given by that table; D and trimming were obtained from the DNA. This sample gives roughly 250,000 clones in total; approximately 80% of them show up just once. Roughly 9.6% of the sample goes to the ten largest clones.

The full study reports these points: Clinical and demographic metadata were provided uncurated, with the amount varying by source and participant.

The germline V gene (reference sequence) provides CDR1 MNHNY and CDR2 SVGAGI. At the junction V is shortened by 4 bases and J by 2 bases, with 13 bases in between. The CDR3 holds 15 amino acids from the cysteine to the phenylalanine. Only the CDR3 DNA stays, 45 bases, in frame from base 1. The sample comprised peripheral blood. The rearranged segments are TRBV6-6 and TRBJ2-3, with TRBD1 tentatively as D gene (6 bases match). This receptor was identified in a woman older than 75 with acute or convalescent COVID-19. This receptor has the CDR3 CASSFPTGITDTQYF. Read as DNA, the sequence is TGTGCCAGCAGTTTCCCGACAGGAATCACAGATACGCAGTATTTT.